Reported below is one T cell receptor beta chain. This entry belongs to a study of patients and donors after allogeneic stem cell transplantation. TCRdb re-analysed the RT-PCR reads in MiXCR, keeping a single row per CDR3 protein. This table holds roughly 200,000 distinct CDR3 sequences, 38% found once. The sequence was obtained from a human donor who was either an allogeneic HSCT recipient or a stem cell or donor lymphocyte infusion donor (not recorded which). It is not recorded whose cells these are; they may come from a transplant donor. Sequences were obtained from blood, either unsorted or a sorted T cell fraction (not recorded which).

In nucleotides, the CDR3 is TGTGCCAGCAGTCAGGTCCGGGGGCTCAACACAGATACGCAGTATTTT. As protein: CASSQVRGLNTDTQYF. The gene calls are TRBV6-6 and TRBJ2-3; perhaps D is TRBD1 or TRBD2 (6 bases each). Germline V gene lookup returns CDR1 MNHNY and CDR2 SVGAGI (reference sequence). The CDR3 is made up of 16 amino acids. The V end was cut by 5 bases, the J end by 2 bases, with 17 bases between.